This T cell receptor (beta chain) is drawn from a study of T cells in Graves' hyperthyroidism and ophthalmopathy (dated by TCRdb to about 2019). For the wider study: Peripheral blood was collected at initial diagnosis, before any treatment. After sampling, hyperthyroidism patients received methimazole starting at 30 mg daily, and ophthalmopathy patients received high-dose intravenous methylprednisolone. The 75 to 100 discovery patients were randomly split 7:3 into training and test sets. Thyroid tissue and blood T-cell repertoires from six Graves' hyperthyroidism patients were also compared in the study. The paper reports TCR Vbeta CDR3 sequencing of more than 120 peripheral blood samples: under 45 ophthalmopathy, fewer than 80 hyperthyroidism and around 17 progressor patients. Prospective prediction of ophthalmopathy was tested in an independent validation cohort consisting of under 20 hyperthyroidism patients and 17 patients who later progressed to ophthalmopathy. To identify distinguishing TCR V-J signatures, a discovery cohort of about a hundred patients was used, comprising 43 with Graves' ophthalmopathy and about 59 with stable Graves' hyperthyroidism. What the work shows at the level of the full study, not this receptor alone: In validation, the model predicted progression to ophthalmopathy with around 71% sensitivity and around 72% specificity, a median of approximately 6.5 months before onset. Most expanded thyroid clonotypes (frequency above 0.001) were also detected in blood, a finding suggesting that blood repertoires may reflect thyroid immune responses. In cross-validation, a model built on a 13 V-J signature told ophthalmopathy apart from stable hyperthyroidism with 87.88% sensitivity and about 81% specificity, and in testing the same model reached 80%/75%. No statistical method was used to set the sample size in advance, and investigators knew the group allocation.

TCR beta CDR3 regions were amplified from RNA transcripts. The first round of RT-PCR for the TCR CDR3 was performed with the HTBI primer set and the Qiagen OneStep RT-PCR kit. A second multiplex PCR round built the libraries, followed by size selection and purification. The libraries were sequenced on an Illumina HiSeq2000 using paired-end 100 bp reads. On the study's bioinformatics: SOAPnuke was used to process the raw data, with reads discarded if the reads contained adapters or uncalled bases, had a mean Phred below 15, or lacked an exact constant-primer or identifier match. High-quality paired reads were merged with COPE v1.2.5, and unique nucleotide sequences were defined as clonotypes. MiTCR v1.1 was used to align clonotypes to the IMGT TRBV, TRBD and TRBJ reference segments. The analysis was restricted to V-J combinations with a frequency above 0.0001, which together covered 98% to 99.2% of the repertoires. A TCS score was defined as the ratio of F50 (clonal expansion) to E x V (chaos), with BLOSUM62-based TCRdist applied between CDR3 peptides within each V-J. Welch's t-statistics and random forest reduced approximately 520 V-J features to roughly 13, which were used in a naive Bayes classifier (R e1071). The public reads were reanalyzed by TCRdb: fastp trimming at Q25, MiXCR alignment, in-frame beta chains only. All rows with the same CDR3 protein become a single entry with the most common DNA and genes. The V and J calls follow TCRdb's processing rather than the paper's. The sample table holds around 360,000 distinct CDR3 sequences, of which 15% were seen once. The ten biggest clones cover roughly a fifth of the sample.

Ophthalmopathy patients had moderately to severely active disease, with a Clinical Activity Score of 3 or more, a NOSPECS grade of 4 or more, and a disease duration of less than 3 months. Patients with uncontrolled infections, other autoimmune diseases, pregnancy or lactation were excluded. Diagnoses were established on the basis of clinical symptoms, serum thyroxine and TRAb, thyroid ultrasound, and orbital computed tomography. Ficoll-Paque density gradient centrifugation was used to isolate PBMCs from approximately 10 ml of fresh peripheral blood. Trizol reagent was used to extract total RNA, and RNA quality was then checked on an Agilent 2100 Bioanalyzer. This clonotype has at least ten counts. Its antigen has not been determined. Nothing much larger sits one base from this clone, and base qualities are not available. The sequence derives from a woman in her fifties or sixties with Graves' ophthalmopathy. Sequences were obtained from blood.

This receptor carries the CDR3 CASSQDNAGVGETQYF. The nucleotide sequence reads TGTGCCAGCAGCCAAGATAACGCGGGAGTGGGGGAGACCCAGTACTTC. This sequence uses TRBV3-1 and TRBJ2-5; TRBD2 lines up with 7 middle nucleotides. Counted from cysteine to phenylalanine, this CDR3 has 16 amino acids. Only the CDR3 DNA stays, 48 bases, in frame from base 1. CDR1 LGHDT and CDR2 YNNKEL were looked up in the germline V gene (reference sequence). V and J are trimmed by 0 bases and 5 bases, and the gene matches miss 9 bases of the junction.